Listed below are T cell receptor beta chains from one sample, sequenced in a study of cytomegalovirus exposure and HLA in healthy donors. Method: immunoSEQ multiplex PCR; TCRdb's copy keeps in-frame clones and lacks some. This table holds fewer than 200,000 clones, 85% found once. Sequencing was carried out using PBMCs. The origin of the receptors is a man younger than 35 in good health and CMV-seropositive. The conserved cysteine and the conserved F or W are not part of the CDR3 here.

j_call: TRBJ2-3
cdr3_length: 11
v_call: TRBV19
cdr3_aa: ASSISDTDTQY

j_call: TRBJ2-7
cdr3_length: 12
v_call: TRBV28
cdr3_aa: ASSGGTGGREQY

j_call: TRBJ2-5
cdr3_length: 11
v_call: TRBV2
cdr3_aa: ASSDLVQETQY

j_call: TRBJ2-5
cdr3_length: 13
v_call: TRBV4-1
cdr3_aa: ASTRTGQGKETQY

j_call: TRBJ1-1
cdr3_length: 10
v_call: TRBV30
cdr3_aa: AWSSLTAAAF

j_call: TRBJ2-7
cdr3_length: 11
v_call: TRBV30
cdr3_aa: AWRQQQGLIPY

j_call: TRBJ2-1
cdr3_length: 12
v_call: TRBV2
cdr3_aa: ASSLRVTRDEQF

j_call: TRBJ1-2
cdr3_length: 13
v_call: TRBV5-6
cdr3_aa: ASSLADTGNYGYT

j_call: TRBJ1-2
cdr3_length: 12
v_call: TRBV5-1
cdr3_aa: ASSFTGGDYGYT

j_call: TRBJ1-3
cdr3_length: 12
v_call: TRBV9
cdr3_aa: ASSVQGYGNTIY

j_call: TRBJ2-7
cdr3_length: 13
v_call: TRBV6-6
cdr3_aa: ASSLGTLPTGEQY

j_call: TRBJ1-1
cdr3_length: 12
v_call: TRBV7-9
cdr3_aa: ASSMTGGNTEAF

j_call: TRBJ2-5
cdr3_length: 14
v_call: TRBV27
cdr3_aa: ASSPPSYPLRETQY

j_call: TRBJ1-3
cdr3_length: 11
v_call: TRBV30
cdr3_aa: AWRRYSGNTIY

j_call: TRBJ2-3
cdr3_length: 11
v_call: TRBV18
cdr3_aa: ASSRASTDTQY

j_call: TRBJ2-7
cdr3_length: 13
v_call: TRBV18
cdr3_aa: ASSPGLAGAYEQY

j_call: TRBJ2-3
cdr3_length: 15
v_call: TRBV19
cdr3_aa: ASSRRRDRGSTDTQY

j_call: TRBJ2-7
cdr3_length: 12
v_call: TRBV5-1
cdr3_aa: ASLPRDITYEQY

j_call: TRBJ1-2
cdr3_length: 11
v_call: TRBV5-1
cdr3_aa: ASSTRVGDGYT

j_call: TRBJ1-5
cdr3_length: 12
v_call: TRBV2
cdr3_aa: ASRGDSTNQPQH

j_call: TRBJ1-2
cdr3_length: 12
v_call: TRBV5-6
cdr3_aa: ASSPTGRNYGYT

j_call: TRBJ1-1
cdr3_length: 18
v_call: TRBV14
cdr3_aa: ASSDSRVFTGGRVNTEAF